A few counts support the clone carrying this T cell receptor (beta chain). Its antigen is currently unknown. The V and J ends lost 2 bases and 0 bases respectively, with 14 bases between them. Germline V CDR1 and CDR2: KGHSH, LQKENI. The CDR3 has 17 amino acids. These data are taken from a study of response to subunit inactivated influenza vaccine. Study-level points and caveats: Researchers suggested that each seasonal influenza vaccination recruits few new T cells.

Using its own MiXCR run on the RT-PCR reads, TCRdb lists one record per CDR3 protein. The sample holds roughly 290,000 distinct CDR3 sequences, 21% seen once. This sequence joins TRBV18 and TRBJ1-3; D is unresolved. The source is a man aged 50 to 69 who received an inactivated influenza vaccine. Sequencing was performed on PBMCs from blood, taken 21 months after vaccination. CDR3 bases: TGTGCCAGCTCACCAGTGAGGACGGCTGACTCTGGAAACACCATATATTTT. It codes for CASSPVRTADSGNTIYF. Full variable domain (outside the CDR3, taken from reference TRBV18 and TRBJ1-3): NAGVMQNPRHLVRRRGQEARLRCSPMKGHSHVYWYRQLPEEGLKFMVYLQKENIIDESGMPKERFSAEFPKEGPSILRIQQVVRGDSAAYFCASSPVRTADSGNTIYFGEGSWLTVV.